This T cell receptor beta chain is drawn from a study of OX40 agonist ivuxolimab in advanced cancers. Study-level points and caveats: CD4+ and CD8+ blood T cells expanded clonally by week 6 at 0.1 to 3.0 mg/kg. Among the lowest levels of clonal expansion were found in partial responders at 0.1-3.0 mg/kg. Averaged across samples, CD8+ T cells carried more expanded clones than CD4+ did.

The data were produced by immunoSEQ multiplex PCR, yet TCRdb's version contains in-frame clones alone and is incomplete. The table has some 11,000 clones, 87% seen once; the top ten hold roughly 50%. The J segment lost 6 bases and the V segment lost 4 bases, leaving 7 bases of the junction unmatched. CDR1 is LNHDA, CDR2 SQIVND, per germline (reference sequence). The CDR3 extends over 16 amino acids. On this clone: No antigen is known for it.

The clonotype comes from an adult with an advanced solid tumor such as melanoma, head and neck, liver or kidney cancer. V gene TRBV19 combines with J gene TRBJ2-3; 13 bases map to TRBD2. Sample: CD4+ or CD8+ T cells sorted from blood, taken in a trial of the OX40 agonist ivuxolimab. The CDR3 DNA follows: TGTGCCAGTAGTACTGGACTAGCGGGAGTTTGGGATACGCAGTATTTT. Its protein product is CASSTGLAGVWDTQYF.